The 11 T cell receptor beta chains reported below all come from one sample, sequenced in a study of cytomegalovirus exposure and HLA in healthy donors (dated by TCRdb to 2015 to 2018). The library was generated by the immunoSEQ multiplex PCR assay. Here the immuneACCESS table is served through TCRdb, limited to in-frame sequences with V and J called. Missing clones are a known gap in these copies; in checked studies unresolved V genes cover under half, and the rest lacks a known reason. Present in this sample are 110,000 to 150,000 clones, about 94% of which were seen just once. Around 1.9% of the sample is held by the ten biggest clonotypes. Material: PBMCs. The receptors here all came from a man aged 18 to 35 in good health and CMV-seropositive.

The chain uses TRBV6-1 and TRBJ2-2, with 11 bases lining up with TRBD1. In germline, CDR1 is MNHNS, CDR2 SASEGT. CDR3 size: 16 residues. V shed 4 bases, J shed 5 bases, and the junction held 6 bases outside the gene matches. The CDR3 reads CASSARTGGETGELFF. The CDR3 bases are TGTGCCAGCAGTGCGAGGACAGGGGGCGAGACCGGGGAGCTGTTTTTT.

As DNA, the CDR3 is TGCGCCAGCAGCCGACAGTCCGGGGAGCTGTTTTTT. It is translated as CASSRQSGELFF. The J gene is TRBJ2-2, the V gene TRBV5-1, with a weak D call TRBD1 (5 bases). This CDR3 is built from 12 residues. Trimming shortened V by 4 bases and J by 6 bases, and 7 bases separated the two germline ends. Germline CDR1 is SGHRS and CDR2 is YFSETQ.

The chain is built from TRBV18 and TRBJ1-1, with D unresolved. The ends were cut back, 3 bases at V and 1 base at J, with 15 bases in the middle. The CDR3 sequence is 16 residues long. Germline V gene lookup returns CDR1 KGHSH and CDR2 LQKENI. The CDR3 is CASSPPARTGNTEAFF. CDR3 DNA sequence: TGTGCCAGCTCACCCCCAGCCCGGACTGGGAACACTGAAGCTTTCTTT.

J is TRBJ1-1 and V is TRBV5-1; maybe TRBD1 (6 bases). CDR3 size: 16 residues. V dropped 0 bases and J dropped 0 bases, with 12 bases sitting between them. In germline, CDR1 is SGHRS, CDR2 YFSETQ. DNA of the CDR3: TGCGCCAGCAGCTTGGAGGCAGGGGTCTTGAACACTGAAGCTTTCTTT. This gives the protein CASSLEAGVLNTEAFF.

This chain joins TRBV5-5 and TRBJ2-1; TRBD2 aligns across 9 bases. V gave up 0 bases and J gave up 8 bases; unmatched junction bases: 6. The CDR3 loop spans 15 amino acids. Germline-derived CDR1 and CDR2 are SGHKS and YYEKEE (reference sequence). CDR3 nucleotide sequence: TGTGCCAGCAGCTTGGTGCGGGGGGGGATGGATGAGCAGTTCTTC. Its translation: CASSLVRGGMDEQFF.

The V gene is TRBV28, the J gene TRBJ2-5, with unresolved D. This CDR3 contains 14 residues. Trimming shortened V by 5 bases and J by 2 bases, and 12 bases separated the two germline ends. Germline CDR1 and CDR2: MDHEN and SYDVKM. The CDR3 DNA follows: TGTGCCAGCAGTCCCTTAGGAGAACAAGAGACCCAGTACTTC. It codes for CASSPLGEQETQYF.

The chain is built from TRBV6-1 and TRBJ2-7, with D perhaps matching TRBD1 (6 bases). Germline CDR1 MNHNS, CDR2 SASEGT. This CDR3 region has 15 residues. Between the trimmed V and J ends, which lost 6 bases and 2 bases, there was a span of 17 bases. CDR3 in DNA: TGTGCCAGCAGATATATCATACAGGGAACCTACGAGCAGTACTTC. Translated: CASRYIIQGTYEQYF.

This chain connects TRBV19 to TRBJ2-3; 7 bases are shared with TRBD2. With V trimmed by 3 bases and J by 4 bases, 4 bases remained unmatched. In germline, CDR1 is LNHDA, CDR2 SQIVND (reference sequence). The CDR3 is made up of 14 amino acids. Here the CDR3 DNA reads TGTGCCAGTAGTATGGCGGGAGCGGCAGATACGCAGTATTTT. The encoded protein is CASSMAGAADTQYF.

The CDR3 DNA follows: TGTGCCTGGAGTGTAGGGGGATGGTACCAAGAGACCCAGTACTTC. It translates to CAWSVGGWYQETQYF. The chain recombines TRBV30 with TRBJ2-5; D might be TRBD1 (6 bases). V lost 0 bases and J 0 bases, leaving 11 bases between the germline ends. This CDR3 has 15 amino acids. Germline V CDR1 and CDR2: GTSNPN, SVGIG (reference sequence).

V usage is TRBV9 and J usage is TRBJ1-2; TRBD1 matches 8 bases. The germline CDR1 and CDR2 sequences are SGDLS and YYNGEE. The J segment lost 8 bases and the V segment lost 2 bases, leaving 8 bases of the junction unmatched. The CDR3 contains 14 residues. CDR3 DNA sequence: TGTGCCAGCAGCGTGACGGAGACAGGGGAGGGCTACACCTTC. The encoded protein is CASSVTETGEGYTF.

The chain links TRBV28 to TRBJ2-7; 10 bases agree with TRBD1. After removal of 2 bases from V and 4 bases from J, the junction contained 8 bases not matched to a gene. The CDR3 loop spans 16 amino acids. Germline V gives CDR1 MDHEN, CDR2 SYDVKM. The CDR3 sequence is CASSLLPGQGSYEQYF. The CDR3 DNA is TGTGCCAGCAGTTTACTCCCGGGACAGGGGTCTTACGAGCAGTACTTC.